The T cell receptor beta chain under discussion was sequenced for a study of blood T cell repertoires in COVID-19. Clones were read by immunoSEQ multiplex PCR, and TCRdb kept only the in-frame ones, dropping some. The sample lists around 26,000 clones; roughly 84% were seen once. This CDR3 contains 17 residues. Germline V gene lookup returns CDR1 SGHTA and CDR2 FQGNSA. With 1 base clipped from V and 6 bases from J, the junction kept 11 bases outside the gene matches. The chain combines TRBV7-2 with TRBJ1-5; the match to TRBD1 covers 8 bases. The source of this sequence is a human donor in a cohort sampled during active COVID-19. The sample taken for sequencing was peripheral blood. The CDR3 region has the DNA TGTGCCAGCAGCTTAGAACCCCCCAGGGGGCTGGGTCAGCCCCAGCATTTT. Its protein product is CASSLEPPRGLGQPQHF.